These 8 T cell receptor beta chains were all obtained from the same sample, sequenced in a study of T cell changes during pregnancy in multiple sclerosis. Clones were sequenced by immunoSEQ multiplex PCR, and TCRdb holds only the in-frame ones, with some missing. Of about 39,000 clones in the sample, 90% are singletons; the top ten hold under 0.55%. Here the sequenced sample was CD4+ T cells from peripheral blood mononuclear cells, taken in the first trimester of pregnancy. These receptors came from a female donor in good health, enrolled as a control in a pregnancy study.

This clone was seen a few times. One end of the junction fails to match germline, which may point to a read error. The rearrangement joins TRBV7-7 to TRBJ2-1, with 7 bases matching TRBD1. The CDR3 runs to 13 residues. Germline CDR1 and CDR2: SSHAT and FNYEAQ (reference sequence). CDR3 protein: CASSLATGREQFF. CDR3 DNA: TGTGCTAGCAGCTTAGCGACAGGGCGTGAGCAGTTCTTC.

The V and J genes are TRBV20-1 and TRBJ1-1; no definite D call. The CDR3 totals 11 residues. The germline V gene has CDR1 DFQATT and CDR2 SNEGSKA (reference sequence). Between the trimmed V and J ends, which lost 5 bases and 1 base, there was a span of 5 bases. This chain's CDR3 is CSAGRNTEAFF. CDR3 coding DNA: TGCAGTGCTGGGAGGAACACTGAAGCTTTCTTT.

The chain uses TRBV4-2 and TRBJ2-7; TRBD2 might be the D (6 bases). V lost 0 bases and J lost 3, with 12 bases in between. The CDR3 is 15 residues long. CDR1 is LGHNA, CDR2 YNFKEQ, per germline. CDR3 region: CASSQENGGRYEQYF. The CDR3 DNA is TGTGCCAGCAGCCAAGAGAACGGGGGACGCTACGAGCAGTACTTC.

The rearrangement joins TRBV5-1 to TRBJ2-3; no firm D call. The germline gives CDR1 SGHRS, CDR2 YFSETQ. This CDR3 contains 16 residues. Trimming cost V 2 bases and J 3 bases, with 16 bases left between them. This chain's CDR3 is CASSLPFLADTDTQYF. CDR3 DNA sequence: TGCGCCAGCAGCTTACCGTTCCTGGCGGATACAGATACGCAGTATTTT.

The chain links TRBV6-5 to TRBJ2-5; tentatively, D is TRBD2 (6 bases). The CDR3 extends over 14 amino acids. Germline CDR1 MNHEY, CDR2 SVGAGI. Trimming cost V 0 bases and J 1 base, with 6 bases left between them. CDR3 DNA: TGTGCCAGCAGTTACTCGGGACTCCAAGAGACCCAGTACTTC. Translated, it gives CASSYSGLQETQYF.

The rearrangement links TRBV28 to TRBJ1-3; TRBD1 matches at 8 bases. Germline CDR1 and CDR2: MDHEN and SYDVKM. The V and J ends lost 6 bases and 2 bases, in that order; junction bases with no gene match: 6. The CDR3 has 15 amino acids. The CDR3 region is CASSERTGPGNTIYF. The CDR3 DNA reads TGTGCCAGCAGCGAACGGACAGGGCCTGGAAACACCATATATTTT.

The chain has TRBV5-1 and TRBJ1-2; D is undetermined. CDR1 is SGHRS, CDR2 YFSETQ, per germline. Trimming took off 4 bases at V and 5 bases at J, with 12 bases between the two ends. This CDR3 contains 13 residues. As DNA, the CDR3 is TGCGCCAGCAGCGAGGGCTATGGGTATGGCTACACCTTC. Translated: CASSEGYGYGYTF.

The chain joins TRBV6-6 to TRBJ2-5, with 8 bases aligning to TRBD2. The CDR3 contains 16 residues. Unmatched junction bases numbered 12, after V lost 5 bases and J lost 4 bases. Germline CDR1 reads MNHNY; CDR2 reads SVGAGI (reference sequence). The CDR3 reads CASSNYGGGKGETQYF. The CDR3 DNA follows: TGTGCCAGCAGTAACTATGGCGGGGGGAAGGGAGAGACCCAGTACTTC.